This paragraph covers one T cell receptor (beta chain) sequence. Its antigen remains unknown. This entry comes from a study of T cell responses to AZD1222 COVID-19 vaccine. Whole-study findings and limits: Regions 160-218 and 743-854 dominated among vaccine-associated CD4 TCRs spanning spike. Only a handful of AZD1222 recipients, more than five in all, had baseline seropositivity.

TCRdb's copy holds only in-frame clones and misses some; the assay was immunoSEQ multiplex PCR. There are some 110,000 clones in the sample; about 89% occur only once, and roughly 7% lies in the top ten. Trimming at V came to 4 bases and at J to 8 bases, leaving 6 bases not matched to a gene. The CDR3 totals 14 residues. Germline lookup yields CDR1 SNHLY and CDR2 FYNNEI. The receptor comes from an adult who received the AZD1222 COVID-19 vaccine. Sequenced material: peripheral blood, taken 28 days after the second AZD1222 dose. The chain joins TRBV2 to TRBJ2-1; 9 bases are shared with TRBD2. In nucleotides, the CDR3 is TGTGCCAGCAGTGGGCGGGGGGGCGTATATGAGCAGTTCTTC. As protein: CASSGRGGVYEQFF.